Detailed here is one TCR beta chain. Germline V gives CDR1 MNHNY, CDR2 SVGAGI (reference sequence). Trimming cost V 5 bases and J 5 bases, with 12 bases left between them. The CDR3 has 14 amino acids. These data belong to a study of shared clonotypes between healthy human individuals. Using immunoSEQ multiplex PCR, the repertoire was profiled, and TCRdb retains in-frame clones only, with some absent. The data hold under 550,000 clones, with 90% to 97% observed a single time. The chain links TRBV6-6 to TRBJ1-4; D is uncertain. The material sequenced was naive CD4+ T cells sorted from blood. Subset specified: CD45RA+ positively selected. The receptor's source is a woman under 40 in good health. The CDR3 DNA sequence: TGTGCCAGCAGTCCCTGGACCGGGAATGAAAAACTGTTTTTT. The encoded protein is CASSPWTGNEKLFF.